This TCR beta chain came from a study of OX40 agonist ivuxolimab in advanced cancers. Study overall: Of the participants, 40% had some prior anti-PD-1, anti-PD-L1 or anti-CTLA-4 therapy, which was allowed. General study points: Clones of CD4+ and CD8+ blood T cells grew by week 6 at doses of 0.1 to 3.0 mg/kg. Expanded clones belonging to CD8+ T cells outnumbered, on average, those of CD4+.

Here immunoSEQ multiplex PCR was the method, and the copy in TCRdb shows in-frame clones only, minus some. Of about 20,000 clones in the sample, over 75% are singletons; the top ten hold around two fifths. In regard to this clone: The antigen remains unidentified.

CDR3 length: 14 amino acids. Germline V gene data show CDR1 as MNHNY and CDR2 as SVGAGI (reference sequence). V lost 5 bases to trimming and J lost 4 bases, with 14 bases between them. Sample: CD4+ or CD8+ T cells sorted from blood, taken in a trial of the OX40 agonist ivuxolimab. The receptor comes from an adult with an advanced solid tumor such as melanoma, head and neck, liver or kidney cancer. The chain has TRBV6-6 and TRBJ1-1; D not resolved. CDR3 sequence reads: CASSPKPESTEAFF. CDR3 nucleotide sequence: TGTGCCAGCAGTCCCAAACCCGAGAGCACTGAAGCTTTCTTT.